Reported below is one T cell receptor (beta chain). Its antigen is not yet known. No base qualities exist here, and no much larger clone lies one base off it. Genomic DNA was extracted from sorted cells for sequencing of the TCRbeta CDR3 region. The immunoSEQ Assay was used for sequencing of TCRbeta CDR3 regions. Here the immuneACCESS table is served through TCRdb, limited to in-frame sequences with V and J called. Missing clones are a known gap in these copies; in checked studies unresolved V genes cover under half, and the rest lacks a known reason. This sample gives 20,000 or so clones in total; 80% to 85% of them show up just once. The top ten hold roughly 3.8% of the sample. This record comes from a study of OX40 agonist ivuxolimab in advanced cancers. For context, the study as a whole: Ivuxolimab was an agonistic, fully human IgG2 monoclonal antibody directed against OX40 (CD134), a costimulatory receptor. Peripheral TCRbeta sequencing aimed to test whether ivuxolimab altered TCR sequence diversity and caused clonal T-cell expansion. In the dose-escalation cohort, 75% to 85% of patients were male, and the mean age was around 60 years with a range of about 20 to 80. Among the roughly 52 dose-escalation patients, some 19 had hepatocellular carcinoma, approximately 15 melanoma, 9 renal cell carcinoma and 9 head and neck cancer. The monotherapy dose-escalation portion (N ≈ 57 patients) of the phase I ivuxolimab trial is reported in the paper. Prior anti-PD-1, anti-PD-L1 or anti-CTLA-4 therapy was permitted, and checkpoint inhibitors had been received by about 44% of dose-escalation patients. Partial responses occurred in three dose-escalation patients: two with cutaneous melanoma and one with hepatocellular carcinoma. Intravenous ivuxolimab was administered to patients every 2 weeks at six dose levels: 0.01, 0.1, 0.3, 1.5, 3 and 10 mg/kg. Study-level results and caveats: On average, CD8+ T cells showed more expanded clones than CD4+ T cells after ivuxolimab. Clonal expansion of both CD4+ and CD8+ blood T cells was observed from baseline to week 6 at doses 0.1 to 3.0 mg/kg. Low levels of normalized T-cell clonal expansion were also seen in some patients who did not respond. In the 0.1-3.0 mg/kg groups, partial responders were among the patients with the lowest normalized peripheral clonal expansion, particularly in CD8+ T cells. Antigen specificity was not determined for the clonally expanded peripheral T cells.

The germline V gene encodes CDR1 LNHDA and CDR2 SQIVND (reference sequence). The cysteine opens and the phenylalanine closes a CDR3 of 15 amino acids. The read is trimmed to its CDR3 DNA, 45 bases read in frame from base 1. The germline V end is reduced by 5 bases and the J end by 7 bases; junction bases left unmatched: 8. The trial excluded patients who had a history of autoimmune disease or were on systemic immunosuppression. In every dose cohort, peripheral blood was drawn for TCR sequencing at baseline, cycle 4 day 1, and cycle 7 day 1. The samples were drawn from a first-in-human, open-label, multicenter phase I dose-escalation trial of ivuxolimab. Adults with locally advanced or metastatic head and neck squamous cell, hepatocellular, melanoma or renal cell carcinoma were enrolled in the trial. CD4+ and CD8+ T cells were sorted separately from peripheral blood before TCR sequencing.

The rearranged segments are TRBV19 and TRBJ2-7, and 13 junctional nucleotides match TRBD2. Sequenced here: CD4+ or CD8+ T cells sorted from blood, sampled in a trial of the OX40 agonist ivuxolimab. The receptor was isolated from an adult with an advanced solid tumor such as melanoma, head and neck, liver or kidney cancer. The nucleotides are TGTGCCAGTAGTCCTCGGACTAGCGGGAGTGGGGAGCAGTACTTC. Its product reads: CASSPRTSGSGEQYF.